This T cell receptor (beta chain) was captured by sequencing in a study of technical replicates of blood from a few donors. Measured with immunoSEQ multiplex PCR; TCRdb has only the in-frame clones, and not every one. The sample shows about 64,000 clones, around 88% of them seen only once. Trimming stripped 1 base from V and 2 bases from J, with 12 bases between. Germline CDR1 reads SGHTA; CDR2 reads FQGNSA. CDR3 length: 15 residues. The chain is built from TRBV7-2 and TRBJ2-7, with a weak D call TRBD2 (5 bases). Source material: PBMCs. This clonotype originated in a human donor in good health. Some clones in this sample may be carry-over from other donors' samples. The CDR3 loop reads CASSLVGLAAYEQYF. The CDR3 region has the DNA TGTGCCAGCAGCTTAGTTGGGCTAGCTGCCTACGAGCAGTACTTC.